This entry concerns a single TCR beta chain. Its antigen is currently unknown. The data stem from a study of CD8+CD57+ T cells in acquired aplastic anemia. Study-wide background: Sorted CD4+ and CD8+ cells yielded DNA averaging about 3.2 ug.

Genomic DNA templated the TCR beta VDJ and CDR3 profiling. TCRdb independently ran MiXCR on the reads; one entry per CDR3 protein. Of approximately 80,000 distinct CDR3 sequences listed, less than 85% are singletons. The CDR3 contains 14 residues. The V gene's germline CDR1 is DFQATT and CDR2 SNEGSKA (reference sequence). V lost 6 bases to trimming and J lost 4 bases, with 15 bases between them. Whoever was chosen for sequencing had shown CD8+CD57+ cell expansion by flow cytometry. Severe acquired aplastic anemia was the diagnosis recorded for all patients. Notes on the study in general: Patients and controls shared roughly 30 CD8+ CDR3 sequences, which appeared highly expressed in patients and within their immunodominant clones.

V gene TRBV20-1 combines with J gene TRBJ2-2; D is undetermined. Sequencing was done on a sample of sorted CD4+, CD8+, or CD8+CD57+ T cells (not recorded which) from PBMCs. The source is a human donor with aplastic anemia. The CDR3 coding sequence is TGCAGTGCCTCTCCCCGGCAGGCCACCGGGGAGCTGTTTTTT. Protein sequence: CSASPRQATGELFF.